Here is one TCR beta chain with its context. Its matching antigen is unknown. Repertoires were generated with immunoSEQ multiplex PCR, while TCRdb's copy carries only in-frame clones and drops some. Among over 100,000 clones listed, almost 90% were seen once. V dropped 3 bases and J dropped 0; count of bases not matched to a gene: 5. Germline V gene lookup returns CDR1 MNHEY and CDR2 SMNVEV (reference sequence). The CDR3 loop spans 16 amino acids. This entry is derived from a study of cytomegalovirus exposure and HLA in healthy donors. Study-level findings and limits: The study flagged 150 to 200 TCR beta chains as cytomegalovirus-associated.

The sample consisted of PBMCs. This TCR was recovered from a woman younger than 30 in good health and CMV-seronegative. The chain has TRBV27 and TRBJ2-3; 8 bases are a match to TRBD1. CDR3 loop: CASSLVGQGSTDTQYF. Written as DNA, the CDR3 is TGTGCCAGCAGTTTGGTCGGACAGGGTAGCACAGATACGCAGTATTTT.